This record covers a single T cell receptor (beta chain). The data belong to a study of blood T cell repertoires in COVID-19. On the study more broadly: Sites in the United States, Italy and Spain provided acute and convalescent COVID-19 samples. T cells, B-cell-depleted T cells, or PBMCs supplied cDNA or gDNA.

In the study's own analysis: Estimates of nucleated cell counts were drawn from the amplification of reference gene primers. Sequenced by immunoSEQ multiplex PCR; TCRdb stores in-frame clones only, minus some. The V and J calls and clone size come from that table; D and trimming were worked out from the DNA. The sample lists approximately 390,000 clones; almost 90% were seen once. The V and J ends lost 8 bases and 4 bases respectively, with 8 bases between them. The V gene's germline CDR1 is SGHTA and CDR2 FQGNSA. There are 11 residues in the CDR3. The chain combines TRBV7-2 with TRBJ1-2; D not resolved. The TCR was taken from a man aged 18 to 30 with active or convalescent COVID-19. Sequencing input: peripheral blood. The CDR3 bases are TGTGCCAGCCAGGTGTTCTATGGCTACACCTTC. This codes for CASQVFYGYTF.